Shown below are 5 T cell receptor beta chains from a single sample sequenced in a study of blood T cell repertoires in COVID-19. The protocol was immunoSEQ multiplex PCR, while the TCRdb copy is restricted to in-frame clones and leaves out a portion. The data hold about 170,000 clones, with roughly 83% observed a single time. The sequenced sample was peripheral blood. These receptors were obtained from a man between 18 and 29 years old with active or convalescent COVID-19.

CDR3 DNA: TGTGCCAGCAGCTTAGGGCAATCCTATAATTCACCCCTCCACTTT. Amino acids: CASSLGQSYNSPLHF. This chain uses TRBV7-8 with TRBJ1-6; no definite D call. Germline V gene sequence: CDR1 SGHVS, CDR2 FQNEAQ. Trimming pared 1 base from V and 1 base from J, leaving 5 bases between. The CDR3 totals 15 residues.

The V gene is TRBV7-9, the J gene TRBJ1-2; 8 bases map to TRBD1. CDR1 is SEHNR, CDR2 FQNEAQ, per germline (reference sequence). CDR3 length equals 16 residues. The J segment lost 7 bases and the V segment lost 2 bases, leaving 12 bases of the junction unmatched. The CDR3 region has the DNA TGTGCCAGCAGCTTATGGGCAGGGGGCGTCTCGGTTGGCTACACCTTC. Its translation: CASSLWAGGVSVGYTF.

The rearrangement links TRBV19 to TRBJ2-7; unclear D gene. With 0 bases removed from V and 2 bases from J, the gap between germline ends came to 14 bases. The germline CDR1 and CDR2 sequences are LNHDA and SQIVND (reference sequence). CDR3 length: 16 amino acids. The CDR3 DNA follows: TGTGCCAGTAGTATAGAGAAGCCCCTTGCAACCTACGAGCAGTACTTC. It specifies CASSIEKPLATYEQYF.

The chain combines TRBV5-8 with TRBJ1-4; 8 nucleotides align to TRBD1. Germline lookup yields CDR1 SGHTS and CDR2 YDEGEE. The J segment lost 7 bases and the V segment lost 3 bases, leaving 8 bases of the junction unmatched. The CDR3 sequence is 15 residues long. The CDR3: CASSWSTGVGEKLFF. For the CDR3, the DNA is TGTGCCAGCAGCTGGTCGACAGGGGTGGGTGAAAAACTGTTTTTT.

The V call is TRBV28, the J call TRBJ2-2; 7 nucleotides line up with TRBD1. The CDR3 spans 14 residues. Trimming removed 3 bases from V and 4 bases from J; junction bases left unmatched: 2. The germline V gene has CDR1 MDHEN and CDR2 SYDVKM. The CDR3 reads CASSLYRGTGELFF. The CDR3, as DNA: TGTGCCAGCAGTTTGTACAGGGGCACCGGGGAGCTGTTTTTT. The full variable domain, with the rest looked up from reference TRBV28 and TRBJ2-2, is DVKVTQSSRYLVKRTGEKVFLECVQDMDHENMFWYRQDPGLGLRLIYFSYDVKMKEKGDIPEGYSVSREKKERFSLILESASTNQTSMYLCASSLYRGTGELFFGEGSRLTVL.